The sequence of this T cell receptor beta chain was determined in a study of blood T cell repertoires in COVID-19. Sequencing was performed with immunoSEQ multiplex PCR; in TCRdb, only in-frame clones are kept and a portion is missing. This table has about 310,000 clones, 89% appearing once. The trim removed 8 bases at V and 1 base at J, leaving 10 bases unmatched. The CDR3 extends over 15 amino acids. Per germline, CDR1 WNHNN and CDR2 SYGVQD (reference sequence). Material for sequencing was PBMCs or T cells enriched from blood (not recorded which). This receptor was taken from a woman aged 40 to 50 who had recovered from COVID-19. The chain couples TRBV10-1 to TRBJ2-5; 7 bases agree with TRBD2. This CDR3 is CASPFRAGPQETQYF. CDR3 DNA: TGCGCCAGCCCTTTTAGAGCGGGGCCCCAAGAGACCCAGTACTTC.